Described below is a single TCR beta chain sequence and its context. The investigators reverse transcribed all of the isolated RNA, so they sequenced expressed TCRB transcripts. Using immunoSEQ multiplex PCR, the repertoire was profiled, and TCRdb retains in-frame clones only, with some absent. Found here are roughly 130,000 clones, just over 9% of them singletons; the top ten hold 0.6% to 0.85%. CDR1 is MNHEY, CDR2 SMNVEV, per germline (reference sequence). With V trimmed by 8 bases and J by 1 base, 7 bases remained unmatched. The CDR3 runs 15 residues. The source of the sample is a study of beta chain features in type 1 diabetes.

The receptor was isolated from a man younger than 35 in good health. Sequencing used central memory CD4+ T cells from blood. The V and J genes are TRBV27 and TRBJ2-1, with 8 nucleotides matching TRBD1. CDR3 region: CASSPGQGSYNEQFF. The CDR3 region has the DNA TGTGCCAGCTCCCCAGGACAGGGTTCCTACAATGAGCAGTTCTTC.